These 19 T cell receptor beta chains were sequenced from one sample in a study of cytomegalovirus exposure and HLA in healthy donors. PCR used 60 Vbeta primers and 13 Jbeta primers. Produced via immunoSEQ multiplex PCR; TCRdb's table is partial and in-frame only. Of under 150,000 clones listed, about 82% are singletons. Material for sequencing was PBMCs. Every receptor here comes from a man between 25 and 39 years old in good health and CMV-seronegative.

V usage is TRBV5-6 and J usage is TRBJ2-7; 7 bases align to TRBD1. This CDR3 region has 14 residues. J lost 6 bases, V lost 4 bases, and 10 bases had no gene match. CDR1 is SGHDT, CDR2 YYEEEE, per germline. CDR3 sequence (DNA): TGTGCCAGCAGCCGTTCCGGGACAGCCTTCGAGCAGTACTTC. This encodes CASSRSGTAFEQYF.

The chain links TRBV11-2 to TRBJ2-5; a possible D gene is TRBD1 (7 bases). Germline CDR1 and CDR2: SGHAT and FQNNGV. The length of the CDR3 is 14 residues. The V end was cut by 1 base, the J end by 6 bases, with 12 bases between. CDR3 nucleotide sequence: TGTGCCAGCAGCTTAGGGCAGGGGGGAAAGACCCAGTACTTC. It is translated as CASSLGQGGKTQYF.

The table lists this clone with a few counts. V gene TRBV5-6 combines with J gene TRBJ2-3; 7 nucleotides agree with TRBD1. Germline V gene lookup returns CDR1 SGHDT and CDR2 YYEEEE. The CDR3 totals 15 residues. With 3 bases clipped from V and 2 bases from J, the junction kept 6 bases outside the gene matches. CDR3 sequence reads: CASSYRGDLTDTQYF. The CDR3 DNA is TGTGCCAGCAGCTACAGGGGCGACCTCACAGATACGCAGTATTTT.

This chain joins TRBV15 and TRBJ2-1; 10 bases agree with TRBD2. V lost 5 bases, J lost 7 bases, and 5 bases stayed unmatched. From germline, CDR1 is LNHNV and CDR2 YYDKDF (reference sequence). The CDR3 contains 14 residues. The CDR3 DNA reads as TGTGCCACCAGCTTGTTAGCGGGAGGTAATGAGCAGTTCTTC. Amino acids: CATSLLAGGNEQFF.

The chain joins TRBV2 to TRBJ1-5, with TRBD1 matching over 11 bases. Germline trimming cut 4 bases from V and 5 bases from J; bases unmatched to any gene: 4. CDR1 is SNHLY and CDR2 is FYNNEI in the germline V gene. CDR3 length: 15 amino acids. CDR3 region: CASSADRGPYQPQHF. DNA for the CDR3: TGTGCCAGCAGTGCGGACAGGGGGCCGTATCAGCCCCAGCATTTT.

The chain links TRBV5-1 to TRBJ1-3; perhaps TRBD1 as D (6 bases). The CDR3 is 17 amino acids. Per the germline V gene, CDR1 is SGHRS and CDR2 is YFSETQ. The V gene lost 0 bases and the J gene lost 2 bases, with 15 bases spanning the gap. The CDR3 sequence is CASSLAFTGTPGNTIYF. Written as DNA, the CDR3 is TGCGCCAGCAGCTTGGCTTTTACCGGGACACCTGGAAACACCATATATTTT.

The CDR3 here is CASSQDRGTYNEQFF. CDR3 in DNA: TGCGCCAGCAGCCAAGACAGGGGCACCTACAATGAGCAGTTCTTC. The V call is TRBV4-1, the J call TRBJ2-1, with D perhaps TRBD1 (6 bases). Germline values: CDR1 MGHRA, CDR2 YSYEKL. The CDR3 is made up of 15 amino acids. The germline V and J ends were trimmed by 0 bases and 2 bases, with 8 bases remaining between them.

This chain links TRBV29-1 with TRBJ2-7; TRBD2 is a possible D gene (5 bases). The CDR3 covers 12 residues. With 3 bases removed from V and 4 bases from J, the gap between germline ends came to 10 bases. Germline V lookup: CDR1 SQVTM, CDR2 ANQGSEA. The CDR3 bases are TGCAGCGTTGATGCTGGGAGTTACGAGCAGTACTTC. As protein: CSVDAGSYEQYF.

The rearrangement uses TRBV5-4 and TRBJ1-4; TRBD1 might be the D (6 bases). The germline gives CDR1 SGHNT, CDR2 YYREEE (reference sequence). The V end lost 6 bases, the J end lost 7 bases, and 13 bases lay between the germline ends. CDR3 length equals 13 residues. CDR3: CASKRKGGEKLFF. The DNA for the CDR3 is TGTGCCAGCAAACGGAAAGGGGGTGAAAAACTGTTTTTT.

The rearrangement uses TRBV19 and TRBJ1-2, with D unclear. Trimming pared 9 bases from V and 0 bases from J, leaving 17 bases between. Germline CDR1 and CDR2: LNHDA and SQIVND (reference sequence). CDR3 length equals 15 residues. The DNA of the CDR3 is TGTGCCAGCAATAAGGCAACAGAACCTAACTATGGCTACACCTTC. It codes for CASNKATEPNYGYTF.

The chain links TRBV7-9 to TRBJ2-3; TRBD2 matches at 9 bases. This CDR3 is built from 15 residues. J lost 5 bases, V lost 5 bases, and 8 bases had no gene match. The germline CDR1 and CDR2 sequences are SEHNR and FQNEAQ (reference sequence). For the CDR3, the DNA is TGTGCCAGCAGCCCCCCGGGACTAGCCCGAGATACGCAGTATTTT. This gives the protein CASSPPGLARDTQYF. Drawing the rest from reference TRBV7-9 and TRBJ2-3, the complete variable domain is DTGVSQNPRHKITKRGQNVTFRCDPISEHNRLYWYRQTLGQGPEFLTYFQNEAQLEKSRLLSDRFSAERPKGSFSTLEIQRTEQGDSAMYLCASSPPGLARDTQYFGPGTRLTVL.

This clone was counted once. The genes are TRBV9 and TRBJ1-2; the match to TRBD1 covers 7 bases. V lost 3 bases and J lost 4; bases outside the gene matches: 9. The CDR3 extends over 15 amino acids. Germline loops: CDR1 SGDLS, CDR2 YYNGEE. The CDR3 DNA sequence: TGTGCCAGCAGCGCCGCCCCTGACAGGGCCTATGGCTACACCTTC. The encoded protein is CASSAAPDRAYGYTF. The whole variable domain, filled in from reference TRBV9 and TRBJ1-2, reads DSGVTQTPKHLITATGQRVTLRCSPRSGDLSVYWYQQSLDQGLQFLIQYYNGEERAKGNILERFSAQQFPDLHSELNLSSLELGDSALYFCASSAAPDRAYGYTFGSGTRLTVV.

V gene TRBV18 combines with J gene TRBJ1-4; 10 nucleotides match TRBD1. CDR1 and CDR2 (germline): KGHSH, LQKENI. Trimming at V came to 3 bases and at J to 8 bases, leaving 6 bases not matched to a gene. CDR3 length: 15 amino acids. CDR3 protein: CASSPGQGLQEKLFF. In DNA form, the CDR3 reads TGTGCCAGCTCACCGGGACAGGGGCTCCAGGAAAAACTGTTTTTT.

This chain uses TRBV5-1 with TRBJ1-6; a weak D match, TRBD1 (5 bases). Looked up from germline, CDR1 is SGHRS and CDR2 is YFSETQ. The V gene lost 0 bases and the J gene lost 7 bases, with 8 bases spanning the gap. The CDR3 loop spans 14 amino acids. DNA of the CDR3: TGCGCCAGCAGCTTGGAGTCAGGGAATTCACCCCTCCACTTT. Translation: CASSLESGNSPLHF.

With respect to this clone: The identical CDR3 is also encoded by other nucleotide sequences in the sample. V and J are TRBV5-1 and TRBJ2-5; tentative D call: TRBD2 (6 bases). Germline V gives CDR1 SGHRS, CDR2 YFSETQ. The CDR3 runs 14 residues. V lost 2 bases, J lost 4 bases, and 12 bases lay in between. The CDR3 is CASSFGGTGETQYF. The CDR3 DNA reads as TGCGCCAGCAGCTTCGGCGGGACGGGAGAGACCCAGTACTTC.

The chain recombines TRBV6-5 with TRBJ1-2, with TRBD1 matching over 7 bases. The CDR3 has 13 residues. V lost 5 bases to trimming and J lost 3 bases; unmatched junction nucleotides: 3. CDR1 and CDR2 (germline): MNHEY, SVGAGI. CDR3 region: CASSQDRDYGYTF. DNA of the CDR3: TGTGCCAGCAGTCAAGACAGGGACTATGGCTACACCTTC.

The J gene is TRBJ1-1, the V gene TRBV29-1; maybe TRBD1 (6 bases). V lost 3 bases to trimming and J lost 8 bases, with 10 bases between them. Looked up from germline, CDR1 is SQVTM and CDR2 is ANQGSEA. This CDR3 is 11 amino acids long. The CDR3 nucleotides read TGCAGCGTTGATAAGGGGACAGAAGCTTTCTTT. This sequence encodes CSVDKGTEAFF.

The CDR3 here is CASSQRESSYNEQFF. For the CDR3, the DNA is TGTGCCAGCAGCCAGCGGGAGAGCTCCTACAATGAGCAGTTCTTC. The chain is built from TRBV2 and TRBJ2-1, with 8 bases fitting TRBD2. Trimming took 6 bases from V and 0 from J; bases not matched to a gene: 4. The length of the CDR3 is 15 residues. CDR1 is SNHLY and CDR2 is FYNNEI in the germline V gene.

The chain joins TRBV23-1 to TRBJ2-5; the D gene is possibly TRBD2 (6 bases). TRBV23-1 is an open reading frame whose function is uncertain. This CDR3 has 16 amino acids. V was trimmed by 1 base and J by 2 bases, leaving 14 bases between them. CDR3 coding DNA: TGCGCCAGCAGTCAATTGTCGGAGGGCGGGCAAGAGACCCAGTACTTC. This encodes CASSQLSEGGQETQYF.